A selection of T cell receptor beta chains follows, all from one sample in a study of blood T cell repertoires in COVID-19. Sequencing used immunoSEQ multiplex PCR; TCRdb keeps in-frame clones, though not all of them. The table lists about 220,000 clones, about 80% of them singletons. The specimen sequenced was PBMCs or T cells enriched from blood (not recorded which). These receptor sequences come from a woman aged 40 to 49 with acute COVID-19. Each CDR3 is given with its conserved first and last residue. D genes are given only for firm matches. Clone size is given for some rows only: seen once, a few or many times, or a class if the clone is expanded.

TRBJ2-7	TRBV11-2	few	TRBD2	CASSLIGLAGKGSYEQYF	TGTGCCAGCAGCTTAATTGGGCTAGCGGGAAAGGGGTCCTACGAGCAGTACTTC
TRBJ1-4	TRBV19	many	-	CASSVRTDNNEKLFF	TGTGCCAGTAGTGTCCGGACGGACAATAATGAAAAACTGTTTTTT
TRBJ2-3	TRBV7-9	few	-	CASATGADTQYF	TGTGCCAGCGCTACGGGAGCGGATACGCAGTATTTT
TRBJ2-2	TRBV5-4	-	TRBD2	CASSLEGLAGTPGELFF	TGTGCCAGCAGCCTGGAGGGACTAGCGGGGACACCCGGGGAGCTGTTTTTT
TRBJ1-1	TRBV5-5	-	-	CASSLVVRDNTEAFF	TGTGCCAGCAGCTTGGTCGTCAGGGATAACACTGAAGCTTTCTTT
TRBJ2-1	TRBV21-1	-	-	CASSQLRNREDKDEQFF	TGTGCCAGCAGCCAACTAAGAAACCGGGAGGATAAGGATGAGCAGTTCTTC
TRBJ2-7	TRBV9	-	-	CASSPRVGYTYEQYF	TGTGCCAGCAGCCCCAGGGTTGGATATACCTACGAGCAGTACTTC
TRBJ1-3	TRBV5-1	few	TRBD1	CASSQGARGNTIYF	TGCGCCAGCAGCCAGGGGGCGCGGGGAAACACCATATATTTT
TRBJ1-6	TRBV12-3/TRBV12-4	-	-	CASSSTPNSPLHF	TGTGCCAGCAGTTCGACACCTAATTCACCCCTCCACTTT
TRBJ2-5	TRBV7-9	-	TRBD1	CASSPGQGFQETQYF	TGTGCCAGCAGCCCTGGACAGGGGTTTCAAGAGACCCAGTACTTC
TRBJ2-1	TRBV11-3	-	TRBD2	CASSPLRGGDEQFF	TGTGCCAGCAGCCCCCTCCGGGGGGGGGATGAGCAGTTCTTC
TRBJ2-5	TRBV30	-	TRBD2	CAWSAAKKVAGWETQYF	TGTGCCTGGAGTGCGGCCAAAAAGGTAGCGGGGTGGGAGACCCAGTACTTC
TRBJ1-1	TRBV12-3/TRBV12-4	-	-	CASSLAGPTEAFF	TGTGCCAGCAGTTTGGCAGGCCCCACTGAAGCTTTCTTT
TRBJ2-5	TRBV5-1	once	-	CASSLGKISASETQYF	TGCGCCAGCAGCTTGGGGAAGATTAGCGCGTCGGAGACCCAGTACTTC
TRBJ1-3	TRBV9	once	TRBD1	CASSPGTGIFGNTIYF	TGTGCCAGCAGCCCCGGGACAGGGATCTTCGGAAACACCATATATTTT
TRBJ1-1	TRBV19	many	-	CASRIYRDTEAFF	TGTGCCAGTAGAATTTACAGGGACACTGAAGCTTTCTTT
TRBJ2-3	TRBV3-1/TRBV3-2	-	TRBD1	CASSRTGGTDTQYF	TGTGCCAGCAGCCGGACAGGGGGTACAGATACGCAGTATTTT
TRBJ1-4	TRBV30	once	TRBD1	CAWRTGRVNEKLFF	TGTGCCTGGAGGACAGGGAGAGTTAATGAAAAACTGTTTTTT
TRBJ1-2	TRBV6-6	-	TRBD1	CASSYEGAVTYGYTF	TGTGCCAGCAGTTACGAGGGGGCCGTTACTTATGGCTACACCTTC
TRBJ2-1	TRBV5-1	-	TRBD1	CASSSDRGEYDEQFF	TGCGCCAGCAGCTCCGACAGGGGGGAATACGATGAGCAGTTCTTC
TRBJ2-3	TRBV15	-	TRBD2	CATSRTLAGEPTDTQYF	TGTGCCACCAGCAGAACGCTAGCGGGGGAACCCACAGATACGCAGTATTTT
TRBJ2-6	TRBV4-3	few	-	CASSQANWARANSGANVLTF	TGCGCCAGCAGCCAAGCGAATTGGGCCAGGGCCAACTCTGGGGCCAACGTCCTGACTTTC
TRBJ1-2	TRBV12-3/TRBV12-4	many	TRBD1	CASTGQGLYGYTF	TGTGCCAGCACCGGACAGGGTCTCTATGGCTACACCTTC
TRBJ1-6	TRBV7-2	-	-	CASSLPLYGGNSPLHF	TGTGCCAGCAGCCTCCCCCTTTACGGAGGGAATTCACCCCTCCACTTT
TRBJ1-5	TRBV19	-	TRBD1	CASSMSGGVSNQPQHF	TGTGCCAGTAGCATGTCAGGGGGCGTTAGCAATCAGCCCCAGCATTTT
TRBJ1-2	TRBV5-1	-	-	CASSPRTDRGAYTF	TGCGCCAGCAGCCCTCGGACCGACAGAGGAGCCTACACCTTC
TRBJ2-5	TRBV24-1	-	TRBD2	CATSGGGGIGETQYF	TGTGCCACCAGTGGGGGCGGGGGGATCGGAGAGACCCAGTACTTC
TRBJ1-1	TRBV9	-	TRBD1	CASSVANLGTGMNTEAFF	TGTGCCAGCAGCGTAGCGAATCTAGGGACAGGCATGAACACTGAAGCTTTCTTT
TRBJ2-1	TRBV2	-	-	CASMWRNEQFF	TGTGCCAGCATGTGGAGAAATGAGCAGTTCTTC
TRBJ1-6	TRBV9	-	-	CASSVATVNSPLHF	TGTGCCAGCAGCGTAGCTACGGTCAATTCACCCCTCCACTTT
TRBJ1-6	TRBV30	-	-	CAWKPSRGYNSPLHF	TGTGCCTGGAAGCCTTCGCGGGGATATAATTCACCCCTCCACTTT
TRBJ2-4	TRBV15	-	-	CATRAGTVNIQYF	TGTGCCACCAGGGCAGGGACTGTAAACATTCAGTACTTC
TRBJ1-1	TRBV10-3	-	TRBD1	CAISDSGGWEAFF	TGTGCCATCAGTGATTCAGGGGGCTGGGAAGCTTTCTTT
TRBJ2-7	TRBV27	-	-	CASSRGISSYEQYF	TGTGCCAGCAGCAGGGGTATAAGCTCCTACGAGCAGTACTTC
TRBJ2-3	TRBV13	-	TRBD1	CASSLETGATDTQYF	TGTGCCAGCAGCTTAGAGACAGGGGCCACAGATACGCAGTATTTT
TRBJ2-1	TRBV7-3	-	TRBD2	CASSLGFGRFYNEQFF	TGTGCCAGCAGCTTAGGGTTCGGGAGGTTCTACAATGAGCAGTTCTTC
TRBJ2-5	TRBV5-8	-	TRBD2	CASSFLTSGGETQYF	TGTGCCAGCAGCTTCTTGACCAGCGGGGGAGAGACCCAGTACTTC
TRBJ2-1	TRBV5-6	-	-	CASSVLQGEVEQFF	TGTGCCAGCAGCGTCCTACAGGGAGAGGTTGAGCAGTTCTTC
TRBJ2-5	TRBV18	-	-	CASSQAIHQRETQYF	TGTGCCAGCTCCCAGGCAATACATCAGCGGGAGACCCAGTACTTC
TRBJ1-3	TRBV30	-	-	CAWAPGVGGNTIYF	TGTGCCTGGGCACCGGGAGTCGGAGGAAACACCATATATTTT
TRBJ2-5	TRBV5-4	-	TRBD2	CASRRGLAASKETQYF	TGTGCCAGCAGACGGGGACTAGCGGCCAGTAAAGAGACCCAGTACTTC
TRBJ2-7	TRBV19	-	TRBD2	CASSPGLAGPYEQYF	TGTGCCAGTAGCCCCGGACTAGCGGGACCCTACGAGCAGTACTTC
TRBJ2-5	TRBV6-2/TRBV6-3	-	TRBD2	CASSYGASGGQETQYF	TGTGCCAGCAGTTACGGCGCTAGCGGGGGCCAAGAGACCCAGTACTTC
TRBJ2-7	TRBV29-1	-	TRBD1	CSVEGQGAAEQYF	TGCAGCGTTGAAGGACAGGGGGCGGCCGAGCAGTACTTC
TRBJ1-1	TRBV7-3	-	TRBD1	CASSLTGTVITPEAFF	TGTGCCAGCAGCCTCACCGGGACAGTCATTACACCTGAAGCTTTCTTT
TRBJ1-2	TRBV3-1/TRBV3-2	-	TRBD1	CASSHPQGAHGYTF	TGTGCCAGCAGCCACCCACAGGGGGCCCATGGCTACACCTTC
TRBJ1-6	TRBV10-3	-	TRBD1	CAISGTGDSPLHF	TGTGCCATCAGCGGGACAGGGGATTCACCCCTCCACTTT
TRBJ1-4	TRBV7-9	-	-	CASSLPAATATNEKLFF	TGTGCCAGCAGCTTACCCGCGGCTACTGCAACTAATGAAAAACTGTTTTTT